A selection of T cell receptor beta chains follows, all from one sample in a study of control samples from healthy donors and cancer patients. Generated by immunoSEQ multiplex PCR, the TCRdb table keeps only in-frame clones and is missing some. The sample consists of 130,000 or so clones, 90% of them appearing once. The sample was blood. The receptors originated from a man between 35 and 55 years old in good health. The CDR3 runs from the conserved cysteine through the conserved F or W. D genes are given only for firm matches. Some rows mark clone size as missing; the rest say once, few, many or name a class of expanded clone.

j_gene,abundance,d_gene,v_gene,CDR3nt,CDR3aa
TRBJ2-7,NA,NA,TRBV19,TGTGCCAGTAGTATTCGCCAGACCGACGAGCAGTACTTC,CASSIRQTDEQYF
TRBJ1-1,NA,NA,TRBV11-3,TGTGCCAGCAGCATAGGGGATAGGGGGGCTGAAGCTTTCTTT,CASSIGDRGAEAFF
TRBJ1-1,NA,NA,TRBV13,TGTGCCACCAAAATAGGGGGTGGGAACACTGAAGCTTTCTTT,CATKIGGGNTEAFF
TRBJ1-2,once,NA,TRBV1,TGCACCAGCAGCCAAGATCAAAGGACAGGGGAGGGTGGCTACACCTTC,CTSSQDQRTGEGGYTF
TRBJ1-2,NA,NA,TRBV24-1,TGTGCCACCAGTGGAGGGGGTAAGGATGGCTACACCTTC,CATSGGGKDGYTF
TRBJ1-5,NA,NA,TRBV7-2,TGTGCCAGCAGCCCTACGGGCAATCAGCCCCAGCATTTT,CASSPTGNQPQHF
TRBJ1-2,NA,NA,TRBV10-3,TGTGCCATCAGTGATAAGGCCCAGTCCTATGGCTACACCTTC,CAISDKAQSYGYTF
TRBJ1-5,NA,NA,TRBV3-1/TRBV3-2,TGTGCCAGCAGCCAAGACATACTAACCGGGCCCCAGCATTTT,CASSQDILTGPQHF
TRBJ2-7,NA,NA,TRBV19,TGTGCCAGTAGTTCCCTAAGGGGGGACCCCTACGAGCAGTACTTC,CASSSLRGDPYEQYF
TRBJ2-7,NA,TRBD2,TRBV5-4,TGTGCCAGCAGCCCCGGGACTAACCTCCAGGAGCAGTACTTC,CASSPGTNLQEQYF
TRBJ2-7,NA,NA,TRBV12-3/TRBV12-4,TGTGCCAGCAGCCCCTCCAATCTCGAGCAGTACTTC,CASSPSNLEQYF
TRBJ1-5,NA,NA,TRBV27,TGTGCCAGCAGTTTAAAGGGGAGCAATCAGCCCCAGCATTTT,CASSLKGSNQPQHF
TRBJ2-5,NA,NA,TRBV30,TGTGCCTGGAGTGTACTTAGGGGGAGGAGGGAGACCCAGTACTTC,CAWSVLRGRRETQYF
TRBJ2-3,NA,TRBD1,TRBV9,TGTGCCAGCAGCGCGGGGACAGGTGGGTCAGATACGCAGTATTTT,CASSAGTGGSDTQYF
TRBJ2-3,once,NA,TRBV6-1,TGTGCCAGCAGTGAAGACGGCCGCTTCAGGGATACGCAGTATTTT,CASSEDGRFRDTQYF
TRBJ1-4,NA,NA,TRBV18,TGTGCCACCCTTGGGGGCTTGAATGAAAAACTGTTTTTT,CATLGGLNEKLFF
TRBJ2-3,NA,TRBD2,TRBV9,TGTGCCAGCAGCGCAACGGGACTAGCGTTTAGCACAGATACGCAGTATTTT,CASSATGLAFSTDTQYF
TRBJ2-5,NA,NA,TRBV27,TGTGCCAGCAGTAAGACGTATCAAGGGACCCAGTACTTC,CASSKTYQGTQYF
TRBJ2-1,few,NA,TRBV3-1/TRBV3-2,TGTGCCAGCAGCCAATATGGGGAGTCCTACAATGAGCAGTTCTTC,CASSQYGESYNEQFF
TRBJ1-1,NA,NA,TRBV5-8,TGTGCCAGCAGCTTAATCTCCACTGAAGCTTTCTTT,CASSLISTEAFF
TRBJ1-4,NA,NA,TRBV6-6,TGTGCCAGCAGGCCCGGGACAACTAATGAAAAACTGTTTTTT,CASRPGTTNEKLFF
TRBJ2-5,NA,TRBD2,TRBV6-2/TRBV6-3,TGTGCCAGCAGTTACTCGTCAACTGATGGACTAGTTGGGGGTTGGGAGACCCAGTACTTC,CASSYSSTDGLVGGWETQYF
TRBJ1-2,NA,NA,TRBV9,TGTGCCAGCAGCCCTAGGACGGGGTATGGCTACACCTTC,CASSPRTGYGYTF
TRBJ1-3,once,NA,TRBV18,TGTGCCAGCTCACCCCCCGGGGCGCGAAACACCATATATTTT,CASSPPGARNTIYF
TRBJ1-1,once,NA,TRBV15,TGTGCCACCAGCTTTCGGGGGGGAGGAACTGAAGCTTTCTTT,CATSFRGGGTEAFF
TRBJ1-4,NA,NA,TRBV7-7,TGTGCTAGCAGCTTAGGTCGTACTGTAACTAATGAAAAACTGTTTTTT,CASSLGRTVTNEKLFF
TRBJ2-1,NA,NA,TRBV6-5,TGTGCCAGCAGTTACGGGTCAGAGCAGTTCTTC,CASSYGSEQFF
TRBJ2-4,NA,TRBD1,TRBV6-5,TGTGCCAGCAGGACAAGGACAGGTTCCAAAAACATTCAGTACTTC,CASRTRTGSKNIQYF
TRBJ1-1,few,NA,TRBV7-7,TGTGCTAGCAGCTGGAGGGAGGGCACTGAAGCTTTCTTT,CASSWREGTEAFF
TRBJ2-7,NA,NA,TRBV18,TGTGCCAGCTCACCCGCAGACGGAAGCTCCTACGAGCAGTACTTC,CASSPADGSSYEQYF
TRBJ2-7,NA,NA,TRBV20-1,TGCAGTGCTAGTGTCGAGCAGGGCCCCACGTACGAGCAGTACTTC,CSASVEQGPTYEQYF
TRBJ2-7,NA,TRBD2,TRBV3-1/TRBV3-2,TGTGCCAGCAGCCCGACCGGGACTAGCGGCTACGAGCAGTACTTC,CASSPTGTSGYEQYF
TRBJ2-3,NA,TRBD1,TRBV6-5,TGTGCCAGCAGTTACCGACAGGGAAGCGGCACAGATACGCAGTATTTT,CASSYRQGSGTDTQYF
TRBJ2-5,NA,NA,TRBV9,TGTGCCAGCAGCGTAGGGGGCCTTGGAGAGACCCAGTACTTC,CASSVGGLGETQYF
TRBJ2-5,NA,NA,TRBV28,TGTGCCAGCAGTTTGTCCTTGCGGGCAGTCCAAGAGACCCAGTACTTC,CASSLSLRAVQETQYF
TRBJ2-2,NA,NA,TRBV2,TGTGCCAGCCACTTTTATTACACCGGGGAGCTGTTTTTT,CASHFYYTGELFF
TRBJ1-3,NA,NA,TRBV9,TGTGCCAGCAGCGTTGCCTCTGGAAACACCATATATTTT,CASSVASGNTIYF
TRBJ2-4,once,NA,TRBV9,TGTGCCAGCAGCGAGAGCGGAGCCAAAAACATTCAGTACTTC,CASSESGAKNIQYF
TRBJ2-3,NA,TRBD1,TRBV11-3,TGTGCCAGCAGCCCAGGGGGTGTTACGCAGTATTTT,CASSPGGVTQYF
TRBJ1-1,NA,NA,TRBV6-5,TGTGCCAGCACCTCCCTGGCGGGGGCGAGGACTGAAGCTTTCTTT,CASTSLAGARTEAFF
TRBJ2-3,few,TRBD2,TRBV7-9,TGTGCCAGCAGCTTAAGTACTAGCGGGGGGGCCATGAGCACAGATACGCAGTATTTT,CASSLSTSGGAMSTDTQYF
TRBJ2-7,NA,TRBD2,TRBV3-1/TRBV3-2,TGTGCCAGCAGCCAAGGACTAGCGGGGCGATACGAGCAGTACTTC,CASSQGLAGRYEQYF
TRBJ2-1,NA,NA,TRBV21-1,TGTGCCAGCAGGATTGCCTGGGGTGGGAATGAGCAGTTCTTC,CASRIAWGGNEQFF
TRBJ1-5,once,NA,TRBV7-2,TGTGCCAGCAGCCCAGGGTCCCTAAATCAGCCCCAGCATTTT,CASSPGSLNQPQHF
TRBJ1-3,NA,NA,TRBV5-4,TGTGCCAGCAGCGCCGACAGTCTCTCTGGAAACACCATATATTTT,CASSADSLSGNTIYF
TRBJ2-6,NA,NA,TRBV5-1,TGCGCCAGCAGCTTGGGGAACTCTGGGGCCAACGTCCTGACTTTC,CASSLGNSGANVLTF
TRBJ1-5,once,TRBD1,TRBV5-1,TGCGCCAGCAGCTTGTCTCCAGGGGGCGATCAGCCCCAGCATTTT,CASSLSPGGDQPQHF
TRBJ1-1,once,NA,TRBV2,TGTGCCAGCAGTGCCCTAGGTGGGGCCGCTGAAGCTTTCTTT,CASSALGGAAEAFF
TRBJ2-4,NA,TRBD1,TRBV12-5,TGTGCTAGTAGACGACAGGGGGTCATGTACTTC,CASRRQGVMYF
TRBJ2-3,NA,NA,TRBV21-1,TGTGCCAGTCCGAAGGACGGGGGCCCCCCGGCAGATACGCAGTATTTT,CASPKDGGPPADTQYF
TRBJ2-7,NA,NA,TRBV7-2,TGTGCCAGCAGCGCGTACACTAGCTACGAGCAGTACTTC,CASSAYTSYEQYF
TRBJ1-2,few,NA,TRBV5-1,TGCGCCAGCAGCTTAGGACAGACCTCCTATGGCTACACCTTC,CASSLGQTSYGYTF
TRBJ1-3,NA,TRBD1,TRBV25-1,TGTGCCAGCAGTGTGACAGGGGCGAGCTCTGGAAACACCATATATTTT,CASSVTGASSGNTIYF
TRBJ1-3,NA,NA,TRBV12-3/TRBV12-4,TGTGCCAGCAGTTGGAGTTCTGGAAACACCATATATTTT,CASSWSSGNTIYF
TRBJ1-5,NA,NA,TRBV4-2,TGTGCCAGCAGCCAAGATCGTAATAATCAGCCCCAGCATTTT,CASSQDRNNQPQHF
TRBJ2-7,NA,TRBD2,TRBV5-1,TGCGCCAGCAGCCGACTAGCGGGGGGGAACTACGAGCAGTACTTC,CASSRLAGGNYEQYF
TRBJ2-2,NA,NA,TRBV5-1,TGCGCCAGCAGCTCCCTGGGACGGGTAGTAGACACCGGGGAGCTGTTTTTT,CASSSLGRVVDTGELFF
TRBJ2-1,NA,NA,TRBV10-1,TGCGCCAGTTCGCATCCAAGGGGGGTCTGGAATGAGCAGTTCTTC,CASSHPRGVWNEQFF
TRBJ2-1,NA,NA,TRBV29-1,TGCAGCGCGGATGCAACCGGGGGAACAGTCTCCTACAATGAGCAGTTCTTC,CSADATGGTVSYNEQFF